This TCR beta chain was observed in a study of blood T cells in healthy people across ages (dated by TCRdb to between 2015 and 2016). General notes on the study: In model experiments, template switching captured about one uniquely barcoded TCR beta cDNA molecule for every two T cells. The donors were split into four age groups: young (average around 17 years), middle-aged (roughly 42), aged (about 62) and long-lived (roughly 88). To track age-related changes in TCR beta repertoire diversity, the study relied on deep sequencing normalized with unique cDNA molecular identifiers. To avoid experimental bias, donors of different ages were randomly spread across the sequencing lanes. For two donors (one aged 18 to 29 and one aged 80 or older), the study analyzed two additional independent replicas of 1 million unique cDNA reads from the same blood draw.

The 35 to 40 donors, aged about 6 to 90 years, were systemically healthy Caucasian individuals from Russia. Each donor gave approximately 10 milliliters of peripheral blood, collected into EDTA-treated Vacutainer tubes. Ficoll-Paque density-gradient centrifugation was used to isolate PBMCs, with at least 6.5 million per sample. Total RNA, at least 5.5 micrograms per sample, was extracted from PBMCs with Trizol reagent. Naive CD45RAhigh/CD27high T cell percentages were measured by flow cytometry on a PBMC aliquot from every donor. On this clonotype: No antigen is known for it. Base qualities are not at hand, and no much larger clone is one base apart.

The library relied on 5' RACE. The sequencer listed for this sample is Illumina HiSeq 2500. A second roughly 6 to 12 cycle PCR used a sample-barcoded 5' primer and a J-beta primer mix. Each TCR beta cDNA molecule received a unique molecular identifier from a template-switch 5' adaptor carrying 12 random nucleotides. Each sample yielded at least 2.5 million CDR3-containing paired-end reads. First-strand cDNA was synthesized from all RNA with the Mint cDNA synthesis kit, primed by a TRBC-specific oligonucleotide. After uracil-DNA glycosylase treatment, a first 18-cycle PCR used universal primers M1SS and BC2_uni_R on all cDNA. Per the original workflow: For normalization, 1 million high-quality reads were randomly selected from each sample, with every read carrying a distinct molecular identifier. Reads with shared molecular identifiers were discarded instead of being binned into consensus sequences. MiTCR, with a Q25 quality threshold and the strictest error-elimination algorithm, was used for CDR3 identification, clonotype clustering and error correction. A nonparametric unseen species model with Euler transformation was used to estimate lower-bound total TCR beta diversity. TCRdb's own reprocessing of the public reads used fastp at Q25 and MiXCR and kept productive beta chains. Records with the same CDR3 protein are collapsed into one entry carrying the most frequent genes and DNA. These V and J calls are TCRdb output, not the study's own analysis. The sample table shows just over 800,000 distinct CDR3 sequences, and approximately 67% are seen once. Roughly a quarter of the sample comes from the top ten.

Overall study results and their limits: Observed TCR beta diversity per million T cells fell roughly linearly with age, and a significant reduction was already apparent by age roughly 40. Because profiling used bulk unsorted PBMCs, naive and antigen-experienced compartments could not be compared conclusively. Donor CMV infection status was unknown, potentially confounding age-related changes in expanded clonotypes. A strong correlation was found between observed TCR beta diversity and the percentage of naive T cells measured by flow cytometry. Compared with the aged group, the long-lived group had more naive CD4+ T cells, fewer expanded clones and increased TCR diversity, suggesting age selection. Estimates of total diversity from one million sequenced T cells were regarded as lower bounds and underestimates.

The trim is 6 bases for V and 0 bases for J, with a gap of 4 bases between the germline ends. Its CDR3 holds 12 amino acids, cysteine through phenylalanine. CDR3 DNA only is kept here, 36 bases in frame from base 1. Looking up the germline V gene yields CDR1 SGHTA and CDR2 FQGNSA. The receptor was isolated from a young man in good health. The rearranged segments are TRBV7-2 and TRBJ2-3; the D segment cannot be called with confidence. Material for sequencing was blood. This receptor carries the CDR3 CASRLSTDTQYF. The nucleotide sequence is TGTGCCAGCAGGCTTAGCACAGATACGCAGTATTTT.